This T cell receptor beta chain emerged from a study of blood T cell repertoires in COVID-19. Study information: The United States, Italy and Spain supplied acute and convalescent COVID-19 samples. The analysed material was cDNA or gDNA that came from T cells, B-cell-depleted T cells, or PBMCs.

Germline values: CDR1 LGHNT, CDR2 FRNRAP. The length of the CDR3 is 17 residues. Unmatched junction bases numbered 7, after V lost 0 bases and J lost 4 bases. Per the authors' pipeline: Scientists estimated how many nucleated cells there were by amplifying reference gene primers. Produced via immunoSEQ multiplex PCR; TCRdb's table is partial and in-frame only. The V and J calls and the clone size are those of that table, but D and trimming were determined from the DNA. The sample shows 200,000 to 300,000 clones, approximately 88% of them seen only once. The clonotype comes from a woman in her 30s with acute or convalescent COVID-19. The source material was peripheral blood. The chain employs TRBV12-5 and TRBJ1-4, with 8 bases identical to TRBD1. Here the CDR3 DNA reads TGTGCTAGTGGTTTGGTCGACAGGGGCGGAATTAATGAAAAACTGTTTTTT. This translates into CASGLVDRGGINEKLFF.